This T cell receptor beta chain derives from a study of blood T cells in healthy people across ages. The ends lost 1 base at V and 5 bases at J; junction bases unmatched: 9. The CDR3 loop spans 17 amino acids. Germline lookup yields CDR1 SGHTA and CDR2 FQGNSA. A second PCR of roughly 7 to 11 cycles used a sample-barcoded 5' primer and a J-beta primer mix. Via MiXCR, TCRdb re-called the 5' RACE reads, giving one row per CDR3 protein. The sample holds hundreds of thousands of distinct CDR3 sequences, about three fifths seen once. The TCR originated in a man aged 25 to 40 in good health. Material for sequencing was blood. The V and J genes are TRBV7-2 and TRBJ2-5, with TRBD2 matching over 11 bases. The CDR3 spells CASSLVIPSGRKETQYF. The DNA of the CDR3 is TGTGCCAGCAGCTTAGTCATTCCTAGCGGGAGGAAGGAGACCCAGTACTTC.